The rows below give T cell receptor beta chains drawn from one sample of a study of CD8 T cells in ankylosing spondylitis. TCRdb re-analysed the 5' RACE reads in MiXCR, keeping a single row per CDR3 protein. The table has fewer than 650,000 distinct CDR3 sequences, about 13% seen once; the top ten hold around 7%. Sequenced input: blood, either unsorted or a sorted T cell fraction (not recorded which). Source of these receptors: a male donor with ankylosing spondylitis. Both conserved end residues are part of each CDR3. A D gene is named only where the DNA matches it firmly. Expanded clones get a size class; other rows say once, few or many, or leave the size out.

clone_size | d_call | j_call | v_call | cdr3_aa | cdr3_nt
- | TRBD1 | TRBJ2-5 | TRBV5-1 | CASSYGQAWYQETQYF | TGCGCCAGCAGCTATGGACAGGCATGGTACCAAGAGACCCAGTACTTC
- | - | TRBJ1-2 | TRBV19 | CASSIEHPRYGYAF | TGTGCCAGTAGTATAGAACACCCCCGCTATGGCTACGCCTTC
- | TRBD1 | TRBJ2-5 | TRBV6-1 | CASSELDRDGETQYF | TGTGCCAGCAGTGAATTGGACAGGGACGGAGAGACCCAGTACTTC
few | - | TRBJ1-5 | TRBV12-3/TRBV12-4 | CASSLETVSHPNQPQHF | TGTGCCAGCAGTTTAGAAACAGTCTCCCATCCCAATCAGCCCCAGCATTTT
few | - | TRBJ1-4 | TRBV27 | CASSPRRNEKLFF | TGTGCCAGCAGTCCCCGAAGAAACGAAAAACTGTTTTTT
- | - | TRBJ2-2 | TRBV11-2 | CASSLRARTGELFF | TGTGCCAGCAGCTTAAGGGCGCGGACCGGGGAGCTGTTTTTT
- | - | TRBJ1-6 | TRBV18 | CASSPGGQSYSPLHF | TGTGCCAGCTCACCAGGGGGCCAGAGTTATTCACCCCTCCACTTT
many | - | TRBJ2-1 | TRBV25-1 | CASSWDHPLSNEQFF | TGTGCCAGCAGCTGGGACCACCCCCTTTCGAATGAGCAGTTCTTC
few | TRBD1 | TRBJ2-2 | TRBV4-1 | CASTYYGTANTGELFF | TGCGCCAGCACGTATTACGGGACAGCGAACACCGGGGAGCTGTTTTTT
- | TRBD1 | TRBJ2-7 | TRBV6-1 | CASVGTVYEQYF | TGTGCCAGCGTCGGGACAGTCTACGAGCAGTACTTC
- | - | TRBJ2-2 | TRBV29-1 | CSGDLGGTGELFF | TGCAGCGGGGACCTGGGGGGCACCGGGGAGCTGTTTTTT
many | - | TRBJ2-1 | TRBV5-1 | CASSLAGHSSYNEQFF | TGCGCCAGCAGCTTGGCTGGACATAGCTCCTACAATGAGCAGTTCTTC
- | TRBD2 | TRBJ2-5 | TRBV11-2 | CASSERLAGGPQETQYF | TGTGCCAGCAGCGAGAGACTAGCGGGAGGCCCCCAAGAGACCCAGTACTTC
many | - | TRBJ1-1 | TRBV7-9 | CASSLENMNTEAFF | TGTGCCAGCAGCTTAGAAAACATGAACACTGAAGCTTTCTTT
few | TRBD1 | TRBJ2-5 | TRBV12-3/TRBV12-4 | CASSRQGLGETQYF | TGTGCCAGCAGCAGACAGGGGCTTGGCGAGACCCAGTACTTC
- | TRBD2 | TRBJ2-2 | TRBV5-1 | CASSLAAGEGSAGELFF | TGCGCCAGCAGCTTGGCAGCGGGAGAAGGGTCTGCCGGGGAGCTGTTTTTT
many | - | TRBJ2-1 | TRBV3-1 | CASSQDNPEGEQFF | TGTGCCAGCAGCCAAGATAATCCCGAAGGTGAGCAGTTCTTC
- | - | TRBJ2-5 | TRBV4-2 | CASSQQTGSQTQYF | TGTGCCAGCAGCCAACAAACAGGGTCGCAGACCCAGTACTTC
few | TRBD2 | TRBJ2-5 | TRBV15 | CATTPGLGEFWYQETQYF | TGTGCCACCACCCCGGGACTAGGAGAGTTTTGGTACCAAGAGACCCAGTACTTC
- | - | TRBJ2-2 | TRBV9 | CASTPAILPNTGELFF | TGTGCCAGCACCCCAGCTATACTCCCGAACACCGGGGAGCTGTTTTTT
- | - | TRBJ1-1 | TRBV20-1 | CSAQSTGLTEAFF | TGCAGTGCCCAATCGACAGGTCTCACTGAAGCTTTCTTT
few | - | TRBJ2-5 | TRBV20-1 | CSAILGPGTAQYF | TGCAGTGCTATTCTGGGCCCTGGCACGGCCCAGTACTTC
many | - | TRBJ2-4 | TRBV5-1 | CASSLEAKNIQYF | TGCGCCAGCAGCTTGGAGGCCAAAAACATTCAGTACTTC
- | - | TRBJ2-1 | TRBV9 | CASSVTSSVNEQFF | TGTGCCAGCAGCGTAACTAGTTCGGTCAATGAGCAGTTCTTC
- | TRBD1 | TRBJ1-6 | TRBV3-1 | CASSQKSGTAYNSPLHF | TGTGCCAGCAGCCAAAAATCCGGGACAGCCTATAATTCACCCCTCCACTTT
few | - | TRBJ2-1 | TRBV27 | CASSFRTATDEQFF | TGTGCCAGCAGTTTCAGGACGGCTACGGATGAGCAGTTCTTC
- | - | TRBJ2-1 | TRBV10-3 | CAISESGFSSYNEQFF | TGTGCCATCAGTGAGTCGGGGTTCAGCTCCTACAATGAGCAGTTCTTC
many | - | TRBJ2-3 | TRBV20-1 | CSARAAPGTDTQYF | TGCAGTGCTAGAGCGGCTCCGGGAACAGATACGCAGTATTTT
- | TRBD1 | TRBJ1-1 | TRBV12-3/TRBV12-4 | CASSLRDSSRTEAFF | TGTGCCAGCAGTCTCCGGGACAGCTCAAGAACTGAAGCTTTCTTT
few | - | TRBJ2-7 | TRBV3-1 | CASSQDYQVTYEQYF | TGTGCCAGCAGCCAAGATTACCAGGTTACCTACGAGCAGTACTTC
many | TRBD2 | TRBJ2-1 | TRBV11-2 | CASSLNLAGGTEQFF | TGTGCCAGCAGCTTAAACCTAGCGGGAGGGACTGAGCAGTTCTTC
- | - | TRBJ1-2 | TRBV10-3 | CAISLGHGYTF | TGTGCCATCAGCTTAGGGCATGGCTACACCTTC
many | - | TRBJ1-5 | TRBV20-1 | CSAREGDQPQHF | TGCAGTGCTAGAGAGGGGGATCAGCCCCAGCATTTT
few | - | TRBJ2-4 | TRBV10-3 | CAISDSGAKNIQYF | TGTGCCATCAGTGACTCAGGAGCCAAAAACATTCAGTACTTC
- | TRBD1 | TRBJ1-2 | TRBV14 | CASSPGQRESYTF | TGTGCCAGCAGCCCGGGACAGAGGGAAAGCTACACCTTC
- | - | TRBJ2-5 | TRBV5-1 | CASNPTTQETQYF | TGCGCCAGCAATCCGACTACTCAAGAGACCCAGTACTTC
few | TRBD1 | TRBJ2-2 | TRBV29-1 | CSVEDRGQGGELFF | TGCAGCGTTGAAGATAGGGGGCAGGGCGGGGAGCTGTTTTTT
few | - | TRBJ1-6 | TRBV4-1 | CASSQMNQVESPLHF | TGCGCCAGCAGCCAAATGAACCAGGTTGAATCACCCCTCCACTTT
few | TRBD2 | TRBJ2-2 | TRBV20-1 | CSAPGLAGVTGELFF | TGCAGTGCACCGGGGCTAGCGGGAGTCACCGGGGAGCTGTTTTTT
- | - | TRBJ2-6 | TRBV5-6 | CASSPDGTHSGANVLTF | TGTGCCAGCAGCCCGGACGGGACCCACTCTGGGGCCAACGTCCTGACTTTC
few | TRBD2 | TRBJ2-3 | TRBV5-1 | CASSPQRELADTQYF | TGCGCCAGCAGCCCCCAGCGGGAGCTGGCAGATACGCAGTATTTT
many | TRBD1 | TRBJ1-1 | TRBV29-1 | CSVEKDRETFF | TGCAGCGTTGAAAAGGACAGGGAGACTTTCTTT
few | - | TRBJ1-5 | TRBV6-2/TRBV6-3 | CASSNRLNQPQHF | TGTGCCAGCAGTAACCGACTGAATCAGCCCCAGCATTTT
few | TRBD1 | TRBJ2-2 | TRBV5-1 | CASLLLAGQGAAGELFF | TGCGCCAGCCTTCTTCTCGCGGGACAGGGGGCAGCCGGGGAGCTGTTTTTT
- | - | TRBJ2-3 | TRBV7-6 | CASSARQVADTQYF | TGTGCCAGCAGCGCGCGACAGGTCGCAGATACGCAGTATTTT
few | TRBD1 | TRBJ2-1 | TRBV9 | CASSVHRGTGMIYNEQFF | TGTGCCAGCAGCGTTCATCGGGGGACAGGAATGATCTACAATGAGCAGTTCTTC
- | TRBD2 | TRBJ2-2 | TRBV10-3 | CAISAGLDSGELFF | TGTGCCATCAGCGCCGGACTAGATAGCGGGGAGCTGTTTTTT
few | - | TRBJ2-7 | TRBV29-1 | CSVELHRAPYEQYF | TGCAGCGTTGAACTGCACAGGGCCCCCTACGAGCAGTACTTC
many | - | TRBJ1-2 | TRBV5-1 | CASSVDGRGGYTF | TGCGCCAGCAGCGTAGACGGACGGGGCGGCTACACCTTC
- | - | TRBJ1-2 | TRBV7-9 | CASAGANYGYTF | TGTGCCTCCGCTGGAGCTAACTATGGCTACACCTTC
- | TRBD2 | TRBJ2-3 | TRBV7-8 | CASSQPLAGGVDTQYF | TGTGCCAGCAGCCAGCCCCTAGCGGGAGGGGTAGATACGCAGTATTTT
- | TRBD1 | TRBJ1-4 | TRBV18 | CASSPDRDSEKLFF | TGTGCCAGCTCACCGGACCGGGACAGTGAAAAACTGTTTTTT
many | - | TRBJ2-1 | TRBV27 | CASSFSDTYSYNEQFF | TGTGCCAGCAGTTTTTCCGACACCTACTCCTACAATGAGCAGTTCTTC
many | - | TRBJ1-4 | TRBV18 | CASSRSEQTGNNNEKLFF | TGTGCCAGCTCACGATCCGAACAAACAGGGAATAACAATGAAAAACTGTTTTTT
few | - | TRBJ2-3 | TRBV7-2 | CASSLGGFGDTQYF | TGTGCCAGCAGCTTGGGCGGGTTTGGAGATACGCAGTATTTT
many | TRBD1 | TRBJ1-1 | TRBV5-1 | CASSLGGQVNTEAFF | TGTGCCAGCAGCTTAGGGGGCCAGGTGAACACTGAAGCTTTCTTT
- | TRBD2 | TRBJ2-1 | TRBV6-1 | CASSSGLAGVRASEQFF | TGTGCCAGCAGCTCAGGACTAGCGGGAGTTAGAGCCAGTGAGCAGTTCTTC
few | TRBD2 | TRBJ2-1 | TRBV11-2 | CASSLVPSGSTEQFF | TGTGCCAGCAGCTTAGTCCCTAGCGGGAGCACTGAGCAGTTCTTC
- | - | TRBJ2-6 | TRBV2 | CATGTLSSGANVLTF | TGTGCCACTGGGACACTGAGCTCTGGGGCCAACGTCCTGACTTTC